This TCR beta chain was identified during a study of vaccination effects on CD4 cells after COVID-19. About the research overall: Samples were taken post-vaccine, and their median timing was 72 days after the second dose.

The CDR3 loop spans 15 amino acids. The V end lost 5 bases, the J end lost 0 bases, and 16 bases lay between the germline ends. The germline CDR1 and CDR2 sequences are GTSNPN and SVGIG (reference sequence). Sequenced by immunoSEQ multiplex PCR; TCRdb stores in-frame clones only, minus some. The sample lists under 70,000 clones, 70% to 75% occurring once. Findings and caveats of the study: Late after vaccination, infection- and vaccine-induced clones showed marked clonal contraction.

Upon completion of approximately ten days in culture, CD4+ T cells were isolated. Vaccination of participants consisted of two doses of either the BNT162b2 or mRNA-1273 vaccine. Vaccine recipients had no previous SARS-CoV-2 infection; their nucleocapsid antibodies were negative. Note on this clone: Its antigen is currently unknown.

The TCR sequence derives from a human donor who received a COVID-19 vaccine. Specimen: CD4+ T cells from PBMCs cultured without peptide, collected after COVID-19 vaccination. This chain links TRBV30 with TRBJ1-1; D ambiguous. The chain's CDR3 is CAWDGRIGLNTEAFF. DNA for the CDR3: TGTGCCTGGGATGGGCGCATTGGTCTGAACACTGAAGCTTTCTTT. The full variable domain, completed using reference TRBV30 and TRBJ1-1, is SQTIHQWPATLVQPVGSPLSLECTVEGTSNPNLYWYRQAAGRGLQLLFYSVGIGQISSEVPQNLSASRPQDRQFILSSKKLLLSDSGFYLCAWDGRIGLNTEAFFGQGTRLTVV.